This TCR beta chain was sequenced during a study of shared clonotypes between healthy human individuals. General study points: When compared with the clonotypes that were shared by all four sorted-subset donors, the non-shared clonotypes turned out to have lower generation probabilities. The study found about 5% of naive CD4 clonotypes shared across several donors.

Trimming took 2 bases from V and 10 from J, leaving 12 bases between them. This CDR3 has 14 residues. Per the germline V gene, CDR1 is MNHEY and CDR2 is SMNVEV (reference sequence). As to this clone: Its antigen remains unknown.

The data were produced by immunoSEQ multiplex PCR, yet TCRdb's version contains in-frame clones alone and is incomplete. The table records 2 million to 3 million clones, approximately 90% of them present only once. V is TRBV27 and J is TRBJ1-6, with a possible D match to TRBD1 (6 bases). This TCR was sampled from a man younger than 35 in good health. Material: naive CD4+ T cells sorted from blood. The subset here: CD45RA+ positively selected. CDR3 in DNA: TGTGCCAGCAGTTTAGGGGTGGGGGCCTCACCCCTCCACTTT. It encodes CASSLGVGASPLHF.